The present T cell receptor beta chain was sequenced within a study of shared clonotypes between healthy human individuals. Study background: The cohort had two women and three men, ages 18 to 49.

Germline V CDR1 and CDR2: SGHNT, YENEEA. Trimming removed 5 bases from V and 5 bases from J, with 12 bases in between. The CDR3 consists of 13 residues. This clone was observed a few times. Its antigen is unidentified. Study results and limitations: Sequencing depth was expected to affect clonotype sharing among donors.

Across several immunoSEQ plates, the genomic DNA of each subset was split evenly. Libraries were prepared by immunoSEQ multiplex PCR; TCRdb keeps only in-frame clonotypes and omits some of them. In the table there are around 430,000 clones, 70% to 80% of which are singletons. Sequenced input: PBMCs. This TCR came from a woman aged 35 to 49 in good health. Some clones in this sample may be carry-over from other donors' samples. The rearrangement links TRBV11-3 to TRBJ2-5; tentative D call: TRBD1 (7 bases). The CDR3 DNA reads TGTGCCAGCAGCCGACAGGGAGGCGAGACCCAGTACTTC. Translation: CASSRQGGETQYF. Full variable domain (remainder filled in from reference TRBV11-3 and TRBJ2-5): EAGVVQSPRYKIIEKKQPVAFWCNPISGHNTLYWYLQNLGQGPELLIRYENEEAVDDSQLPKDRFSAERLKGVDSTLKIQPAELGDSAVYLCASSRQGGETQYFGPGTRLLVL.